The 6 T cell receptor beta chains listed next were all sequenced from one sample in a study of early T cells in non-severe SARS-CoV-2 infection. TCRdb fed the 5' RACE reads into MiXCR, producing one record per CDR3 protein. The sample contains roughly 72,000 distinct CDR3 sequences, roughly an eighth of which appear only once. Sequencing used whole blood, obtained at baseline. The receptors stem from an adult who was a healthcare worker with PCR-confirmed SARS-CoV-2 infection or an uninfected control (not recorded which).

V usage is TRBV12-3 or TRBV12-4 and J usage is TRBJ2-7; the D gene is possibly TRBD1 (6 bases). V lost 7 bases to trimming and J lost 1 base, with 17 bases between them. The CDR3 length is 15 residues. The CDR3 DNA is TGTGCCAGCACCCGCAGGGGCGCCCCGTCCTACGAGCAGTACTTC. Encoded protein: CASTRRGAPSYEQYF.

In this sample, this clonotype turned up a few times. This chain connects TRBV28 to TRBJ1-5; D unclear. Germline assignment: CDR1 MDHEN and CDR2 SYDVKM. V lost 5 bases to trimming and J lost 6 bases, with 23 bases between them. The CDR3 has 17 residues. The chain's CDR3 is CASSPTTPSSRTQPQHF. CDR3 DNA sequence: TGTGCCAGCAGTCCAACTACCCCCTCATCTCGGACTCAGCCCCAGCATTTT.

This chain joins TRBV7-9 and TRBJ2-7; D is possibly TRBD1 or TRBD2 (5 bases each). Germline lookup yields CDR1 SEHNR and CDR2 FQNEAQ (reference sequence). The V gene lost 2 bases and the J gene lost 1 base, with 15 bases spanning the gap. This CDR3 spans 16 amino acids. The CDR3 sequence: CASSLIPGPSSYEQYF. CDR3 DNA sequence: TGTGCCAGCAGCTTAATTCCGGGACCCTCTTCCTACGAGCAGTACTTC.

V gene TRBV28 combines with J gene TRBJ1-1, with a tentative D call TRBD1 (6 bases). V was pared by 7 bases and J by 8 bases, with 20 bases between. CDR3 size: 14 residues. CDR1 and CDR2 from the germline V gene are MDHEN and SYDVKM. The CDR3 sequence: CASTLPGTPSEAFF. Written as DNA, the CDR3 is TGTGCCAGCACCCTCCCCGGGACACCCTCCGAAGCTTTCTTT.

The V call is TRBV6-5, the J call TRBJ2-7; TRBD1 matches at 7 bases. This CDR3 is built from 15 residues. The V gene's germline CDR1 is MNHEY and CDR2 SVGAGI. V was pared by 0 bases and J by 4 bases, with 6 bases of the junction left unmatched. In DNA form, the CDR3 reads TGTGCCAGCAGTTACTCTGGGACAGACCTGTACGAGCAGTACTTC. This sequence encodes CASSYSGTDLYEQYF.

The chain couples TRBV18 to TRBJ2-1, with 7 bases lining up with TRBD2. Looked up from germline, CDR1 is KGHSH and CDR2 is LQKENI. The trim removed 3 bases at V and 9 bases at J, leaving 8 bases unmatched. The CDR3 runs to 14 residues. This chain's CDR3 is CASSPFGGEGEQFF. The CDR3, as DNA: TGTGCCAGCTCACCCTTCGGCGGGGAGGGTGAGCAGTTCTTC.